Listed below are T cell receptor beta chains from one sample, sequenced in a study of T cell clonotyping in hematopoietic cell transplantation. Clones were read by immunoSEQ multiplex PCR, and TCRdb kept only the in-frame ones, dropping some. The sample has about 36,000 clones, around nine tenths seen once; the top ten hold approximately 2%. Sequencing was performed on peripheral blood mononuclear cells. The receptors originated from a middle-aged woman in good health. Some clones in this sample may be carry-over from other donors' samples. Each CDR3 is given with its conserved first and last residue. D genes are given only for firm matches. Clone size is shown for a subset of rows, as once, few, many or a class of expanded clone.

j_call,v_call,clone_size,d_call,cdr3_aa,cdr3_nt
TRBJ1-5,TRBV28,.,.,CASSLWTVPGGNQPQHF,TGTGCCAGCAGTTTATGGACAGTCCCGGGGGGCAATCAGCCCCAGCATTTT
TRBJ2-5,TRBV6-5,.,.,CASRRKETQYF,TGTGCCAGCAGACGAAAAGAGACCCAGTACTTC
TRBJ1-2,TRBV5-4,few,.,CASSFRRSLSYYGYTF,TGTGCCAGCAGCTTTCGCCGGAGCCTAAGTTACTATGGCTACACCTTC
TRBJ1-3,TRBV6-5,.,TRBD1,CASSPTGGGNTIYF,TGTGCCAGCAGCCCGACAGGGGGCGGAAACACCATATATTTT
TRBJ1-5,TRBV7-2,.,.,CASSFRGAWESNQPQHF,TGTGCCAGCAGCTTCAGAGGGGCTTGGGAAAGCAATCAGCCCCAGCATTTT
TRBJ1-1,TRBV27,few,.,CASIPLSMNTEAFF,TGTGCCAGCATCCCCCTATCTATGAACACTGAAGCTTTCTTT
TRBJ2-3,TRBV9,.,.,CASSPDGTDTQYF,TGTGCCAGCAGCCCTGATGGCACAGATACGCAGTATTTT
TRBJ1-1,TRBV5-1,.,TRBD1,CASSLEPGGMNTEAFF,TGCGCCAGCAGCTTGGAGCCAGGGGGAATGAACACTGAAGCTTTCTTT
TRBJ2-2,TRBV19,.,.,CASSIAGTYTGELFF,TGTGCCAGTAGTATTGCCGGGACCTACACCGGGGAGCTGTTTTTT
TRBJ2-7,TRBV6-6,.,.,CASRISQGEQYF,TGTGCCAGCAGGATCTCCCAGGGGGAGCAGTACTTC
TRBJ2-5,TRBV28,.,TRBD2,CASSLAGGGRETQYF,TGTGCCAGCAGCCTCGCGGGGGGCGGCCGAGAGACCCAGTACTTC
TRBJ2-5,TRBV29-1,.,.,CSGGELGGTQYF,TGCAGCGGGGGAGAGCTTGGCGGGACCCAGTACTTC
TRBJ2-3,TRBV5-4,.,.,CASSWDTSTDTQYF,TGTGCCAGCAGCTGGGACACCAGCACAGATACGCAGTATTTT
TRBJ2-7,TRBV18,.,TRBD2,CASSPPGGGEQYF,TGTGCCAGCTCACCGCCTGGGGGGGGCGAGCAGTACTTC
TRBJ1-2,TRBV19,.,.,CASSLTGFYGYTF,TGTGCCAGTAGTCTTACAGGGTTCTATGGCTACACCTTC
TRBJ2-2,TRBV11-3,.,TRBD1,CASSLRTGGFTGELFF,TGTGCCAGCAGCTTAAGGACAGGGGGCTTCACCGGGGAGCTGTTTTTT
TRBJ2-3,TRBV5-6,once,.,CASSFDWGSTDTQYF,TGTGCCAGCAGCTTCGATTGGGGAAGCACAGATACGCAGTATTTT
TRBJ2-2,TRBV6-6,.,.,CASSYVSTGELFF,TGTGCCAGCAGTTACGTGTCCACCGGGGAGCTGTTTTTT
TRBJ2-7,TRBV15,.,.,CATSARGEGEQYF,TGTGCCACCAGCGCCCGGGGAGAGGGCGAGCAGTACTTC
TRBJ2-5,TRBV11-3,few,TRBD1,CASSSRQGGQETQYF,TGTGCCAGCAGCTCCCGACAGGGGGGACAAGAGACCCAGTACTTC
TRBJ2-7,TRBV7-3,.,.,CASRGSSYEQYF,TGTGCCAGCAGGGGGAGCTCCTACGAGCAGTACTTC
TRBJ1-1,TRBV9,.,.,CASSVQGGTEAFF,TGTGCCAGCAGCGTACAGGGAGGCACTGAAGCTTTCTTT
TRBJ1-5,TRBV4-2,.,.,CASSQDEQAGNQPQHF,TGTGCCAGCAGCCAAGATGAGCAAGCCGGCAATCAGCCCCAGCATTTT
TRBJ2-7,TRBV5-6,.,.,CASSLRAGSYEQYF,TGTGCCAGCAGCCTCCGGGCAGGGTCCTACGAGCAGTACTTC
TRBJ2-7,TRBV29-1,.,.,CSVEEGEEQYF,TGCAGCGTTGAAGAGGGGGAGGAGCAGTACTTC
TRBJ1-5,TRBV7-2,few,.,CASSLQTGSNQPQHF,TGTGCCAGCAGCCTCCAGACAGGTAGCAATCAGCCCCAGCATTTT
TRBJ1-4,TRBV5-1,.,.,CASSSRWDTVLFF,TGCGCCAGCAGCTCTCGTTGGGATACAGTACTGTTTTTT
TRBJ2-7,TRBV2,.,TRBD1,CASRGTVSSYEQYF,TGTGCCAGCAGGGGGACAGTGTCCTCCTACGAGCAGTACTTC
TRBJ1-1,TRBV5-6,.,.,CASSLPSPGGGTEAFF,TGTGCCAGCAGCTTGCCCTCCCCGGGGGGCGGCACTGAAGCTTTCTTT
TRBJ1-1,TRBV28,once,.,CASSITGGATEAFF,TGTGCCAGCAGTATTACTGGGGGGGCCACTGAAGCTTTCTTT
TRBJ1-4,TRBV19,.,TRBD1,CASSPVGQGDEKLFF,TGTGCCAGTAGTCCTGTGGGACAGGGTGATGAAAAACTGTTTTTT
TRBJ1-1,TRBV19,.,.,CASSMSRWEGVEGMNTEAFF,TGTGCCAGTAGTATGTCTCGCTGGGAGGGGGTCGAGGGGATGAACACTGAAGCTTTCTTT
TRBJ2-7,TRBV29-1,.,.,CSVEVGTASEQYF,TGCAGCGTTGAGGTGGGGACGGCCTCCGAGCAGTACTTC
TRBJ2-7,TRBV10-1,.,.,CASNGDLTGEQYF,TGCGCCAGCAATGGGGACTTAACCGGAGAGCAGTACTTC
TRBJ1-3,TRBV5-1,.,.,CASSLGGGLKTGNTIYF,TGCGCCAGCAGCTTGGGCGGGGGGCTAAAGACTGGAAACACCATATATTTT
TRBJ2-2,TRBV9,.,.,CASTGTRDGELFF,TGTGCCAGCACCGGGACCCGAGACGGGGAGCTGTTTTTT
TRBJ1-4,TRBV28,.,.,CASRPGGNEKLFF,TGTGCCAGCAGACCCGGGGGTAATGAAAAACTGTTTTTT
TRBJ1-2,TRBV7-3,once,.,CASSATGLSNYGYTF,TGTGCCAGCAGCGCTACAGGATTGTCTAACTATGGCTACACCTTC
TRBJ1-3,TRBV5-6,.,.,CASSLGWDDSGNTIYF,TGTGCCAGCAGTCTGGGGTGGGACGACTCTGGAAACACCATATATTTT
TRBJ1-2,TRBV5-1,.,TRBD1,CASSLNIGTAYGYTF,TGCGCCAGCAGCCTGAACATTGGGACAGCGTATGGCTACACCTTC
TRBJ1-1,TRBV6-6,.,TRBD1,CASSYRGHGNTEAFF,TGTGCCAGCAGTTACAGGGGGCACGGGAACACTGAAGCTTTCTTT
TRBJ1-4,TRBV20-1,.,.,CSGTKNEKLFF,TGCTCGGGGACGAAAAATGAAAAACTGTTTTTT
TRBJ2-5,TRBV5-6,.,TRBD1,CASSRRQGAGETQYF,TGTGCCAGCAGCCGTAGACAGGGGGCTGGAGAGACCCAGTACTTC
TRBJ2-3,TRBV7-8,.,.,CASTVRRDTDTQYF,TGTGCCAGCACCGTACGGCGGGACACAGATACGCAGTATTTT
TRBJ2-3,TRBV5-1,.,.,CASSSTDTLSTDTQYF,TGCGCCAGCAGCTCGACAGATACCCTTAGCACAGATACGCAGTATTTT